These 26 T cell receptor beta chains originate from one sample sequenced in a study of OX40 agonist ivuxolimab in advanced cancers. Profiled with immunoSEQ multiplex PCR; TCRdb holds only in-frame clones, not every one. Altogether 100,000 or so clones are present, about four fifths being singletons, with the ten largest covering 4.5% to 5.5%. This sample comprised CD4+ or CD8+ T cells sorted from blood, obtained in a trial of the OX40 agonist ivuxolimab. The receptors come from an adult with an advanced solid tumor such as melanoma, head and neck, liver or kidney cancer.

This chain links TRBV27 with TRBJ1-2; 7 bases agree with TRBD1. Trimming took 6 bases from V and 4 from J; bases not matched to a gene: 8. The CDR3 loop spans 14 amino acids. Germline lookup yields CDR1 MNHEY and CDR2 SMNVEV (reference sequence). The CDR3 loop reads CASSPTQGIYGYTF. The DNA of the CDR3 is TGTGCCAGCAGCCCCACACAGGGGATCTATGGCTACACCTTC.

This sequence joins TRBV30 and TRBJ1-6; the D is unclear. There are 13 residues in the CDR3. V lost 4 bases and J 10 bases, leaving 14 bases between the germline ends. CDR1 is GTSNPN, CDR2 SVGIG, per germline (reference sequence). The CDR3: CAWTGFEGSPLHF. For the CDR3, the DNA is TGTGCCTGGACGGGGTTCGAGGGCTCACCCCTCCACTTT.

The genes are TRBV5-6 and TRBJ1-2; 8 positions match TRBD1. Trimming took 1 base from V and 4 from J; bases not matched to a gene: 3. The CDR3 has 14 amino acids. The germline CDR1 and CDR2 sequences are SGHDT and YYEEEE. This CDR3 is CASSLPGGGYGYTF. The DNA of the CDR3 is TGTGCCAGCAGCTTGCCAGGGGGCGGCTATGGCTACACCTTC.

This chain links TRBV7-2 with TRBJ2-3; D remains unclear. Germline loops: CDR1 SGHTA, CDR2 FQGNSA. The CDR3 covers 16 residues. V lost 2 bases, J lost 2 bases, and 14 bases lay in between. CDR3 coding DNA: TGTGCCAGCAGCTTAATCGCAGCTATACCCACAGATACGCAGTATTTT. Protein: CASSLIAAIPTDTQYF.

The V call is TRBV9, the J call TRBJ1-4; D uncertain. The germline CDR1 and CDR2 sequences are SGDLS and YYNGEE. The CDR3 runs 14 residues. V shed 4 bases and J shed 0 bases, with 7 bases lying between them. CDR3 sequence (DNA): TGTGCCAGCAGCATTTTTGCAACTAATGAAAAACTGTTTTTT. This codes for CASSIFATNEKLFF.

In its sample, this clone was seen once. This chain links TRBV7-2 with TRBJ2-1, with 15 bases lining up with TRBD2. The CDR3 consists of 16 residues. CDR1 SGHTA and CDR2 FQGNSA come from the germline V gene. With 3 bases clipped from V and 6 bases from J, the junction kept 3 bases outside the gene matches. CDR3 in amino acids: CASSFTGLAGGNEQFF. DNA of the CDR3: TGTGCCAGCAGCTTCACGGGACTAGCGGGAGGCAATGAGCAGTTCTTC. The variable domain in full, completed from reference TRBV7-2 and TRBJ2-1, reads GAGVSQSPSNKVTEKGKDVELRCDPISGHTALYWYRQSLGQGLEFLIYFQGNSAPDKSGLPSDRFSAERTGGSVSTLTIQRTQQEDSAVYLCASSFTGLAGGNEQFFGPGTRLTVL.

V and J are TRBV18 and TRBJ1-2; D remains unclear. Germline V gene sequence: CDR1 KGHSH, CDR2 LQKENI. V was shortened by 3 bases and J by 4 bases, with 12 bases between the two germline ends. The CDR3 contains 14 residues. CDR3 nucleotides: TGTGCCAGCTCACCGGAACGCTCCGGCTATGGCTACACCTTC. Amino acids: CASSPERSGYGYTF.

This clone was counted many times. This chain links TRBV25-1 with TRBJ2-7; D remains ambiguous. The germline gives CDR1 MGHDK, CDR2 SYGVNS. V lost 1 base, J lost 5 bases, and 3 bases lay in between. The CDR3 has 11 residues. The CDR3: CASSEFHEQYF. The CDR3 nucleotides are TGTGCCAGCAGTGAATTCCACGAGCAGTACTTC.

This clone was recorded once. The gene calls are TRBV7-9 and TRBJ1-1; the D is unclear. The germline gives CDR1 SEHNR, CDR2 FQNEAQ (reference sequence). Trimming took off 5 bases at V and 0 bases at J, with 10 bases between the two ends. This CDR3 contains 14 residues. This CDR3 reads CASSPRGVNTEAFF. The CDR3 region has the DNA TGTGCCAGCAGCCCACGGGGAGTGAACACTGAAGCTTTCTTT.

This chain uses TRBV27 with TRBJ2-2; TRBD2 matches 10 bases. The V and J ends lost 2 bases and 6 bases, in that order; junction bases with no gene match: 18. The length of the CDR3 is 20 residues. In germline, CDR1 is MNHEY, CDR2 SMNVEV (reference sequence). CDR3 sequence reads: CASSLGPVPSGSIPAGELFF. The CDR3, as DNA: TGTGCCAGCAGTTTAGGCCCAGTTCCTAGCGGGAGTATCCCCGCCGGGGAGCTGTTTTTT.

The J gene is TRBJ1-2, the V gene TRBV7-2; TRBD1 is a possible D gene (5 bases). This CDR3 has 13 amino acids. V shed 3 bases and J shed 14 bases, with 19 bases lying between them. The germline CDR1 and CDR2 sequences are SGHTA and FQGNSA. CDR3 region: CASSLDGTAPETF. The CDR3 coding sequence is TGTGCCAGCAGCTTGGATGGGACGGCGCCGGAAACCTTC.

In this sample, this clone turned up a few times. V gene TRBV14 combines with J gene TRBJ1-2; a weak D match, TRBD1 (6 bases). CDR1 is SGHDN and CDR2 is FVKESK in the germline V gene. V lost 3 bases and J 12 bases, leaving 17 bases between the germline ends. CDR3 size: 13 residues. CDR3 sequence: CASSQVPGAADTF. Here the CDR3 DNA reads TGTGCCAGCAGCCAGGTGCCGGGGGCTGCGGACACCTTC.

This rearrangement joins TRBV29-1 to TRBJ1-2, with TRBD1 matching over 9 bases. The CDR3 runs 14 residues. The germline CDR1 and CDR2 sequences are SQVTM and ANQGSEA. The J segment lost 5 bases and the V segment lost 1 base, leaving 5 bases of the junction unmatched. CDR3 bases: TGCAGCGTTGAAGGTACAGGGGGCGCGTATGGCTACACCTTC. It specifies CSVEGTGGAYGYTF.

J is TRBJ2-3 and V is TRBV2; 12 bases align to TRBD2. V trimming: 4 bases; J trimming: 2 bases; junction bases outside the gene matches: 4. The germline gives CDR1 SNHLY, CDR2 FYNNEI. The CDR3 consists of 16 residues. CDR3 bases: TGTGCCAGCAGTGTTCTAGCGGGAGGGTTCACAGATACGCAGTATTTT. As protein: CASSVLAGGFTDTQYF.

This chain connects TRBV5-1 to TRBJ2-7; 10 bases are a match to TRBD1. This CDR3 contains 16 residues. Germline-derived CDR1 and CDR2 are SGHRS and YFSETQ. The junction had 11 bases not matched to a gene; V was cut back by 3 bases and J by 5 bases. The CDR3 DNA follows: TGCGCCAGCAGCTCCTCCCCCGGGACAGGGGTCCACGAGCAGTACTTC. Translation gives CASSSSPGTGVHEQYF.

The chain combines TRBV7-9 with TRBJ2-1, with 9 positions matching TRBD2. V shed 3 bases, J shed 7 bases, and the junction held 1 base outside the gene matches. The CDR3 runs to 13 residues. Germline CDR1 is SEHNR and CDR2 is FQNEAQ (reference sequence). The CDR3 reads CASSFSGGNEQFF. The CDR3 bases are TGTGCCAGCAGCTTCAGCGGGGGGAATGAGCAGTTCTTC.

The rearrangement links TRBV4-1 to TRBJ1-3; D may be TRBD1 (5 bases). Looked up from germline, CDR1 is MGHRA and CDR2 is YSYEKL. V lost 2 bases and J 1 base, leaving 12 bases between the germline ends. This CDR3 is 16 amino acids long. CDR3 loop: CASSQMLGESGNTIYF. In DNA form, the CDR3 reads TGCGCCAGCAGCCAAATGCTAGGGGAGTCTGGAAACACCATATATTTT.

The CDR3 region is CASTPGLAGRGQYF. In DNA form, the CDR3 reads TGTGCCAGCACCCCGGGACTAGCGGGGAGGGGGCAGTATTTT. The J gene is TRBJ2-3, the V gene TRBV5-6, with TRBD2 matching 13 bases. Germline loops: CDR1 SGHDT, CDR2 YYEEEE. V lost 6 bases to trimming and J lost 11 bases; unmatched junction nucleotides: 9. The CDR3 sequence is 14 residues long.

The chain recombines TRBV5-8 with TRBJ2-7; 12 nucleotides match TRBD1. Germline assignment: CDR1 SGHTS and CDR2 YDEGEE. The J segment lost 7 bases and the V segment lost 4 bases, leaving 9 bases of the junction unmatched. The CDR3 runs to 15 residues. The CDR3 loop reads CASSLPGQGAGEQYF. Here the CDR3 DNA reads TGTGCCAGCAGCCTACCGGGACAGGGGGCTGGGGAGCAGTACTTC. Variable domain in full (rest from reference TRBV5-8 and TRBJ2-7): EAGVTQSPTHLIKTRGQQATLRCSPISGHTSVYWYQQALGLGLQFLLWYDEGEERNRGNFPPRFSGRQFPNYSSELNVNALELEDSALYLCASSLPGQGAGEQYFGPGTRLTVT.

The J gene is TRBJ2-2, the V gene TRBV4-3; 7 bases are shared with TRBD1. CDR3 length: 15 residues. CDR1 and CDR2 (germline): LGHNA, YSLEER. Trimming removed 0 bases from V and 3 bases from J; junction bases left unmatched: 1. The CDR3: CASSQETGDTGELFF. CDR3 DNA: TGCGCCAGCAGCCAAGAAACAGGGGACACCGGGGAGCTGTTTTTT.

Only a few counts were recorded for this clone. This rearrangement joins TRBV5-1 to TRBJ1-2, with unresolved D. Per germline, CDR1 SGHRS and CDR2 YFSETQ. The CDR3 is made up of 12 amino acids. V was shortened by 5 bases and J by 6 bases, with 11 bases between the two germline ends. Here the CDR3 reads CASRMDSNGYTF. The CDR3 DNA reads as TGCGCCAGCAGGATGGACTCGAATGGCTACACCTTC. The full variable domain, its missing parts supplied by reference TRBV5-1 and TRBJ1-2, is KAGVTQTPRYLIKTRGQQVTLSCSPISGHRSVSWYQQTPGQGLQFLFEYFSETQRNKGNFPGRFSGRQFSNSRSEMNVSTLELGDSALYLCASRMDSNGYTFGSGTRLTVV.

The genes are TRBV6-1 and TRBJ2-7, with 8 bases aligning to TRBD1. The CDR3 contains 15 residues. V lost 2 bases to trimming and J lost 5 bases; unmatched junction nucleotides: 8. CDR1 and CDR2 from the germline V gene are MNHNS and SASEGT. CDR3 bases: TGTGCCAGCAGTGAATTAGGACAGGGTCCCCACGAGCAGTACTTC. The encoded protein is CASSELGQGPHEQYF.

This chain links TRBV5-6 with TRBJ1-2, with D unresolved. This CDR3 is 14 amino acids long. Deletions cut 0 bases from V and 1 base from J, with 7 bases between. Germline V lookup: CDR1 SGHDT, CDR2 YYEEEE. CDR3 amino acids: CASSLDGLNYGYTF. The CDR3 DNA reads TGTGCCAGCAGCTTGGACGGCCTTAACTATGGCTACACCTTC.

CDR3 in amino acids: CASSGNLVGNKENYTF. CDR3 coding DNA: TGCGCCAGCAGTGGCAATCTCGTCGGGAACAAGGAGAACTACACCTTC. The chain employs TRBV10-2 and TRBJ1-2; no clear D gene. Germline CDR1 reads WSHSY; CDR2 reads SAAADI. CDR3 size: 16 residues. Trimming pared 4 bases from V and 10 bases from J, leaving 25 bases between.

The J gene is TRBJ1-2, the V gene TRBV11-2, with D uncertain. V lost 5 bases, J lost 1 base, and 5 bases lay in between. The CDR3 spans 12 residues. CDR1 and CDR2 from the germline V gene are SGHAT and FQNNGV. The CDR3 DNA sequence: TGTGCCAGCAGCAGAAGTAACTATGGCTACACCTTC. Its translation is CASSRSNYGYTF.

The chain joins TRBV28 to TRBJ2-7; 8 bases match TRBD1. V was clipped by 5 bases and J by 1 base; unmatched bases: 4. Germline CDR1 and CDR2: MDHEN and SYDVKM. The CDR3 has 14 amino acids. Here the CDR3 reads CASSRQGASYEQYF. For the CDR3, the DNA is TGTGCCAGCAGTCGCCAGGGGGCATCCTACGAGCAGTACTTC.